This entry lists 19 T cell receptor beta chains sequenced from one sample in a study of blood T cells in healthy people across ages. Primers used in a second PCR of about 7 to 12 cycles were a sample-barcoded 5' primer and a J-beta primer mix. One entry per CDR3 protein results from TCRdb running MiXCR on the 5' RACE reads. The sample has some 670,000 distinct CDR3 sequences, 45% to 60% seen once. Sequenced sample: blood. These receptors all stem from a woman older than 75 in good health.

The chain has TRBV29-1 and TRBJ2-4; tentative D call: TRBD1 (5 bases). The DNA end is more similar to TRBJ2-7, so the J call may be wrong. CDR3 length: 14 residues. CDR1 is SQVTM and CDR2 is ANQGSEA in the germline V gene. The chain's CDR3 is CSVESGATNYEQYF. The CDR3 bases are TGCAGCGTTGAGAGTGGGGCAACGAATTACGAGCAGTACTTC.

This clonotype was seen once. V usage is TRBV30 and J usage is TRBJ1-5; unclear D gene. The germline gives CDR1 GTSNPN, CDR2 SVGIG (reference sequence). Trimming left V 0 bases short and J 2 bases short, with 11 bases between. The CDR3 has 15 residues. CDR3 protein: CAWSVVGLGNQPQHF. CDR3 nucleotides: TGTGCCTGGAGTGTCGTTGGGTTGGGCAATCAGCCCCAGCATTTT.

For this clonotype: A much larger clone differs from this one at a single base, so this may be a read error. The chain has TRBV7-9 and TRBJ2-5; 7 bases align to TRBD2. The CDR3 is made up of 16 amino acids. Losses at the gene ends were 4 bases for V and 4 bases for J; bases not matched to a gene: 12. Germline V gene sequence: CDR1 SEHNR, CDR2 FQNEAQ (reference sequence). The CDR3 DNA reads TGTGCCAGCAGCTATTTATCGGCGGGAGATTTAGAGACCCAGTACTTC. Its translation is CASSYLSAGDLETQYF.

This clonotype occurred many times. The genes are TRBV5-1 and TRBJ2-1; D might be TRBD2 (7 bases). V lost 5 bases and J 8 bases, leaving 23 bases between the germline ends. The CDR3 covers 16 residues. Per the germline V gene, CDR1 is SGHRS and CDR2 is YFSETQ. CDR3 region: CASSLTGGGVMDEQFF. DNA of the CDR3: TGCGCCAGCAGTCTGACAGGTGGGGGGGTAATGGATGAGCAGTTCTTC.

Only a few counts were recorded for this clonotype. This may be a read error, as it is one base from a much larger clone. The chain employs TRBV6-5 and TRBJ1-1, with D uncertain. This CDR3 has 14 residues. Germline-derived CDR1 and CDR2 are MNHEY and SVGAGI. CDR3 DNA: TGTGCCAGCAGTGACTCGTATGGAACACACGAAGCTTTCTTT. This codes for CASSDSYGTHEAFF.

V gene TRBV25-1 combines with J gene TRBJ1-4; the D gene is possibly TRBD1 (6 bases). The germline V gene encodes CDR1 MGHDK and CDR2 SYGVNS. Trimming stripped 5 bases from V and 0 bases from J, with 16 bases between. CDR3 length: 17 residues. The chain's CDR3 is CASSFSGRQATNEKLFF. Written as DNA, the CDR3 is TGTGCCAGCAGTTTCTCCGGAAGACAGGCAACTAATGAAAAACTGTTTTTT.

With regard to this clonotype: This sequence may be a read error, since a much larger clone differs from it by one base. The gene calls are TRBV5-1 and TRBJ2-1, with a tentative D call TRBD2 (8 bases). CDR3 size: 15 residues. Germline assignment: CDR1 SGHRS and CDR2 YFSETQ. CDR3 bases: TGCGCCGGCAGCTTGTTGTCGGGAGGGGGCGATGAGCAGTTCTTC. This gives the protein CAGSLLSGGGDEQFF.

The chain combines TRBV15 with TRBJ2-7; TRBD1 might be the D (6 bases). Per germline, CDR1 LNHNV and CDR2 YYDKDF (reference sequence). V dropped 0 bases and J dropped 3 bases, with 9 bases sitting between them. The CDR3 length is 14 residues. For the CDR3, the DNA is TGTGCCACCAGCAGAGAGAGACAGGACTACGAGCAGTACTTC. This translates into CATSRERQDYEQYF. Full variable domain (outside the CDR3, taken from reference TRBV15 and TRBJ2-7): DAMVIQNPRYQVTQFGKPVTLSCSQTLNHNVMYWYQQKSSQAPKLLFHYYDKDFNNEADTPDNFQSRRPNTSFCFLDIRSPGLGDTAMYLCATSRERQDYEQYFGPGTRLTVT.

A note on this clonotype: An end of the junction does not agree with germline; a read error may underlie this. This chain connects TRBV27 to TRBJ2-7; 10 bases are a match to TRBD2. CDR1 is MNHEY, CDR2 SMNVEV, per germline (reference sequence). This CDR3 spans 16 amino acids. The CDR3: CASRGTGLAYSDEQYF. For the CDR3, the DNA is TGTGCCAGCAGGGGTACGGGACTAGCGTACTCCGACGAGCAGTACTTC.

The chain is built from TRBV2 and TRBJ1-1; D perhaps matches TRBD1 (5 bases). V was pared by 7 bases and J by 8 bases, with 8 bases between. This CDR3 contains 10 residues. From germline, CDR1 is SNHLY and CDR2 FYNNEI. Here the CDR3 DNA reads TGTGCCAGCATGGGGCGAGAAGCTTTCTTT. It yields the protein CASMGREAFF.

DNA for the CDR3: TGTGCCAGCACCCAGGGAGGTGATCAGCCCCAGCATTTT. Protein: CASTQGGDQPQHF. V usage is TRBV2 and J usage is TRBJ1-5; the D gene is possibly TRBD1 (5 bases). V lost 7 bases to trimming and J lost 5 bases, with 12 bases between them. The CDR3 covers 13 residues. Germline V gene sequence: CDR1 SNHLY, CDR2 FYNNEI.

The chain has TRBV7-9 and TRBJ1-2; D perhaps matches TRBD1 (6 bases). The CDR3 totals 16 residues. Trimming stripped 3 bases from V and 1 base from J, with 15 bases between. CDR1 and CDR2 (germline): SEHNR, FQNEAQ (reference sequence). The CDR3 sequence: CASSLRTDPINYGYTF. The CDR3 nucleotides are TGTGCCAGCAGCTTGAGGACAGACCCGATTAACTATGGCTACACCTTC.

Many counts were recorded for this clonotype. The CDR3 bases are TGTGCCAGCAGCTTTTCCAGGACTAGCGGGCGTGATACGCAGTATTTT. This codes for CASSFSRTSGRDTQYF. The rearrangement links TRBV7-2 to TRBJ2-3, with 11 bases aligning to TRBD2. V lost 3 bases and J lost 6; bases outside the gene matches: 8. The CDR3 runs 16 residues. Germline V lookup: CDR1 SGHTA, CDR2 FQGNSA.

Notes on this clonotype: One junction end disagrees with the germline gene, perhaps due to a read error. This chain uses TRBV12-3 or TRBV12-4 with TRBJ1-5, with unresolved D. The CDR3 is made up of 15 amino acids. The DNA of the CDR3 is TGTGCCAGCAGTTTAGGGAAGGGATTCAATCAGCCTCAGCATTTT. Translation: CASSLGKGFNQPQHF.

The chain has TRBV14 and TRBJ2-7, with unresolved D. The V gene's germline CDR1 is SGHDN and CDR2 FVKESK. Deletions cut 0 bases from V and 2 bases from J, with 14 bases between. CDR3 length: 16 residues. The CDR3 DNA sequence: TGTGCCAGCAGCCAAGATCCGGAAAGCGAGACCTACGAGCAGTACTTC. Protein product: CASSQDPESETYEQYF. The full variable domain, rest sourced from reference TRBV14 and TRBJ2-7, is EAGVTQFPSHSVIEKGQTVTLRCDPISGHDNLYWYRRVMGKEIKFLLHFVKESKQDESGMPNNRFLAERTGGTYSTLKVQPAELEDSGVYFCASSQDPESETYEQYFGPGTRLTVT.

The sample holds many counts of this clonotype. This rearrangement joins TRBV12-3 or TRBV12-4 to TRBJ2-6, with D possibly being TRBD2 (5 bases). V lost 7 bases to trimming and J lost 2 bases, with 18 bases between them. This CDR3 has 17 amino acids. CDR3 nucleotide sequence: TGTGCCAGCATTAGAAACAGCGGACTGACTGGGGCCAACGTCCTGACTTTC. Translation: CASIRNSGLTGANVLTF.

This clonotype was observed at least ten times. CDR3 sequence (DNA): TGTGCCACCAGCAGACAGGGGGGATCCTACAATGAGCAGTTCTTC. Its translation is CATSRQGGSYNEQFF. V gene TRBV15 combines with J gene TRBJ2-1; D possibly corresponds to TRBD1 (7 bases). This CDR3 spans 15 amino acids. The germline gives CDR1 LNHNV, CDR2 YYDKDF (reference sequence). V was clipped by 2 bases and J by 1 base, with 9 bases between them.

The chain couples TRBV29-1 to TRBJ2-1; TRBD2 is a possible D gene (6 bases). The CDR3 length is 14 residues. CDR1 and CDR2 (germline): SQVTM, ANQGSEA. Trimming removed 3 bases at V and 2 bases at J, with 11 bases between. The CDR3 DNA reads TGCAGCGTTGAGGGGAGGAATGCCTACAATGAGCAGTTCTTC. Its protein product is CSVEGRNAYNEQFF.

The J gene is TRBJ1-5, the V gene TRBV20-1; possibly TRBD1 for D (6 bases). The germline V and J ends were trimmed by 6 bases and 7 bases, with 16 bases remaining between them. Germline loops: CDR1 DFQATT, CDR2 SNEGSKA (reference sequence). The CDR3 spans 13 residues. CDR3 nucleotides: TGCAGTGCGACCGGACAGTTCAGCCAGCCCCAGCATTTT. This codes for CSATGQFSQPQHF.